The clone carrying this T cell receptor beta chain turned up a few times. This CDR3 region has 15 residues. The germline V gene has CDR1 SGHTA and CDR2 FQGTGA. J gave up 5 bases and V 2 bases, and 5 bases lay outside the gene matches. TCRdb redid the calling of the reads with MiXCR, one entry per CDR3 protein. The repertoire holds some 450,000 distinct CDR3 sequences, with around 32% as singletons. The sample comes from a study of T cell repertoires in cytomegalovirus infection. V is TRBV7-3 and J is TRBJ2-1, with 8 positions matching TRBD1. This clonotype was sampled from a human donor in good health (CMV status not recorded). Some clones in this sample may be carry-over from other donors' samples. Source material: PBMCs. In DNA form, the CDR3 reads TGTGCCAGCAGCTTATGGACAGGGTTGAACAATGAGCAGTTCTTC. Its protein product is CASSLWTGLNNEQFF.